Below, 4 T cell receptor beta chains from the same sample are listed, as sequenced in a study of identical twins. From the 5' RACE reads, TCRdb called clonotypes with MiXCR, one entry per CDR3 protein. The table shows a few hundred thousand distinct CDR3 sequences, with 6.5% to 9.5% occurring only once. These records were also assigned to another study, of yellow fever vaccine responses in identical twins.

Input material: memory (CD45RO+) T cells sorted from blood. The origin of the receptors is a woman in her late teens or twenties in good health.

In this sample, this clonotype turned up a few times. V gene TRBV11-2 combines with J gene TRBJ2-7; 9 bases match TRBD1. After removal of 5 bases from V and 7 bases from J, the junction contained 6 bases not matched to a gene. The CDR3 spans 13 residues. In germline, CDR1 is SGHAT, CDR2 FQNNGV. CDR3 sequence: CASSPGTGLEQYV. The CDR3 bases are TGTGCCAGCAGCCCCGGGACAGGGCTTGAGCAGTACGTC.

This clonotype has more than one count but fewer than ten. The chain couples TRBV20-1 to TRBJ2-1, with 9 bases lining up with TRBD1. The CDR3 runs to 13 residues. V lost 3 bases to trimming and J lost 6 bases; unmatched junction nucleotides: 3. From germline, CDR1 is DFQATT and CDR2 SNEGSKA (reference sequence). CDR3 in amino acids: CSASGTGTNEQFF. The CDR3 region has the DNA TGCAGTGCTAGCGGGACAGGGACCAATGAGCAGTTCTTC.

The sample holds many counts of this clonotype. This chain joins TRBV7-7 and TRBJ2-7; D gene uncertain. Germline V CDR1 and CDR2: SSHAT, FNYEAQ (reference sequence). The CDR3 is 13 residues long. Trimming stripped 5 bases from V and 6 bases from J, with 14 bases between. This chain's CDR3 is CASSKTRGGEQYF. Here the CDR3 DNA reads TGTGCCAGCAGCAAAACGCGAGGCGGCGAGCAGTACTTC. Drawing the rest from reference TRBV7-7 and TRBJ2-7, the complete variable domain is GAGVSQSPRYKVTKRGQDVTLRCDPISSHATLYWYQQALGQGPEFLTYFNYEAQPDKSGLPSDRFSAERPEGSISTLTIQRTEQRDSAMYRCASSKTRGGEQYFGPGTRLTVT.

This clonotype came up many times. The chain employs TRBV14 and TRBJ2-1; D perhaps matches TRBD2 (5 bases). CDR1 and CDR2 (germline): SGHDN, FVKESK. V lost 0 bases to trimming and J lost 7 bases, with 10 bases between them. CDR3 length equals 14 residues. The CDR3 is CASSQDFSGNEQFF. The CDR3 DNA sequence: TGTGCCAGCAGCCAAGACTTCTCGGGGAATGAGCAGTTCTTC.